The 8 T cell receptor beta chains in this list originate from one sample, sequenced in a study of blood T cells in healthy people across ages. Next came a second PCR, run for about 7 to 11 cycles, which used a sample-barcoded 5' primer along with a J-beta primer mix. Via MiXCR, TCRdb re-called the 5' RACE reads, giving one row per CDR3 protein. The sample records 790,000 or so distinct CDR3 sequences, about half being singletons. Sequenced material: blood. Source of these receptors: a man aged 80 or over in good health.

This clonotype was picked up a small number of times. The genes are TRBV7-2 and TRBJ1-6; 8 bases line up with TRBD1. The J segment lost 6 bases and the V segment lost 3 bases, leaving 7 bases of the junction unmatched. Germline V gene lookup returns CDR1 SGHTA and CDR2 FQGNSA. This CDR3 contains 16 residues. As DNA, the CDR3 is TGTGCCAGCAGCTTGCTAGGACAGGGTGGTAATTCACCCCTCCACTTT. Its protein product is CASSLLGQGGNSPLHF.

The chain recombines TRBV5-1 with TRBJ1-6; D unresolved. This CDR3 contains 13 residues. Germline values: CDR1 SGHRS, CDR2 YFSETQ. Deletions cut 0 bases from V and 10 bases from J, with 8 bases between. The DNA of the CDR3 is TGCGCCAGCAGCTTGGATGGGGTCTCACCCCTCCACTTT. It translates to CASSLDGVSPLHF.

The chain uses TRBV5-1 and TRBJ2-5, with TRBD2 matching 7 bases. The length of the CDR3 is 18 residues. Germline CDR1 and CDR2: SGHRS and YFSETQ. Trimming removed 0 bases from V and 3 bases from J; junction bases left unmatched: 14. The CDR3: CASSLGAGGRALEETQYF. As DNA, the CDR3 is TGCGCCAGCAGCTTGGGCGCAGGAGGGAGGGCCCTTGAAGAGACCCAGTACTTC.

This clonotype was counted only a few times. The V and J genes are TRBV3-1 and TRBJ2-5; D gene unclear. V shed 4 bases and J shed 4 bases, with 10 bases lying between them. This CDR3 is built from 13 residues. CDR1 LGHDT and CDR2 YNNKEL come from the germline V gene (reference sequence). DNA for the CDR3: TGTGCCAGCAGCCCCCCATCCATAGAGACCCAGTACTTC. Encoded protein: CASSPPSIETQYF.

The table lists this clonotype with a count of one. The rearrangement uses TRBV20-1 and TRBJ2-5, with a weak D call TRBD2 (7 bases). CDR1 and CDR2 (germline): DFQATT, SNEGSKA (reference sequence). The V and J ends lost 2 bases and 11 bases respectively, with 30 bases between them. This CDR3 contains 17 residues. CDR3 in amino acids: CSARTVGASGSVDEQYF. The DNA of the CDR3 is TGCAGTGCTAGAACGGTGGGGGCTAGCGGATCGGTGGATGAGCAGTACTTC.

The gene calls are TRBV12-3 or TRBV12-4 and TRBJ1-4, with TRBD1 identical over 10 bases. The ends lost 4 bases at V and 7 bases at J; junction bases unmatched: 6. The CDR3 covers 15 residues. CDR3 amino acids: CASSSTGQGIEKLFF. The DNA of the CDR3 is TGTGCCAGCAGTTCGACGGGACAGGGGATTGAAAAACTGTTTTTT.

The chain links TRBV9 to TRBJ2-5, with a tentative D call TRBD1 (6 bases). Judging by the DNA end, TRBJ2-7 fits better; the J call may be wrong. The germline V gene encodes CDR1 SGDLS and CDR2 YYNGEE. The CDR3 has 16 amino acids. For the CDR3, the DNA is TGTGCCAGCAGCCCCCGACAGGAGAGGGGAAGGATCGAGCAGTACTTC. Translated: CASSPRQERGRIEQYF.

The CDR3 sequence is CSATGLAGRSTDTQYF. The CDR3 nucleotides read TGCAGTGCTACGGGACTAGCGGGTCGTAGCACAGATACGCAGTATTTT. This chain joins TRBV20-1 and TRBJ2-3; 12 bases agree with TRBD2. V dropped 4 bases and J dropped 0; count of bases not matched to a gene: 5. CDR3 length: 16 residues. CDR1 DFQATT and CDR2 SNEGSKA come from the germline V gene (reference sequence).